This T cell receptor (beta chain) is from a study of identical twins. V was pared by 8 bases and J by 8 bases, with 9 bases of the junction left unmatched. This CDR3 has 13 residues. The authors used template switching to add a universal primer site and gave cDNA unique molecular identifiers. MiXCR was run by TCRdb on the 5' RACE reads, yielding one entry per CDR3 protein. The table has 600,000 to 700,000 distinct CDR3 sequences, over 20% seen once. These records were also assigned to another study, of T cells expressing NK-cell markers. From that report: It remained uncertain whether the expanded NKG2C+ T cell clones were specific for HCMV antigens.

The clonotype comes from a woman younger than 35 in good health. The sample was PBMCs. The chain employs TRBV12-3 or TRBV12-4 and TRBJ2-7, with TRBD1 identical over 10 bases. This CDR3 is CASGQGQGSKQYF. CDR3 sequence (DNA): TGTGCCAGCGGGCAGGGACAGGGGAGCAAGCAGTACTTC.